Shown below are 17 T cell receptor beta chains from a single sample sequenced in a study of tumor-infiltrating lymphocytes in primary liver carcinoma. For blood RNA, unsorted whole blood served as the source, and germline DNA was extracted too. Total RNA amounting to about 520 ng was the source from which TCR beta cDNA was made with a constant-region primer. Three rounds of nested multiplex PCR with slightly modified ARM-PCR produced TCR beta libraries. With TRBV1-TRBV30 forward primers and a C-beta reverse primer, the first two PCR rounds were run for roughly 9 cycles each. TCRdb re-derived calls from the multiplex PCR reads in MiXCR, one entry per CDR3 protein. Among around 330,000 distinct CDR3 sequences listed, less than 75% were seen once. What was sequenced was peripheral blood. The receptors derive from a man between 35 and 55 years old with primary liver carcinoma and hepatitis B virus infection.

Comment on this clonotype: As the CDR3 is not closed by the conserved phenylalanine or tryptophan, this likely results from a read error. The chain joins TRBV11-3 to TRBJ2-2; D ambiguous. The CDR3 contains 13 residues. Germline-derived CDR1 and CDR2 are SGHNT and YENEEA. This CDR3 is CAGSLGPTGELFC. The CDR3 region has the DNA TGTGCCGGCAGCTTAGGACCCACCGGGGAGCTGTTTTGT.

In the case of this clonotype: One end of the junction fails to match germline, which may point to a read error. The gene calls are TRBV12-3 or TRBV12-4 and TRBJ2-7; 8 bases match TRBD2. The CDR3 is made up of 15 amino acids. CDR3 nucleotide sequence: TGTGTCAGCAGTTTAGGAGCGGGAGTCTCCTACGACCAGTACTTC. Translated, it gives CVSSLGAGVSYDQYF.

With respect to this clonotype: The junction departs from germline at one end; a sequencing error may be responsible. This chain connects TRBV6-2 or TRBV6-3 to TRBJ1-1; 8 positions match TRBD1. The CDR3 runs to 15 residues. CDR1 and CDR2 (germline): MNHEY, SVGEGT. The CDR3 sequence: CANSYGQGMNTEAFF. In DNA, the CDR3 is TGCGCCAACAGTTACGGACAGGGAATGAACACTGAAGCTTTCTTT.

The chain couples TRBV11-3 to TRBJ2-1; 7 nucleotides align to TRBD1. CDR1 is SGHNT and CDR2 is YENEEA in the germline V gene. The CDR3 runs 15 residues. V was pared by 5 bases and J by 15 bases, with 19 bases of the junction left unmatched. Here the CDR3 DNA reads TGTGCCAGCAGCCTCCGAAGACAGGGACGCAATAAGCTGTTCTTC. Encoded protein: CASSLRRQGRNKLFF.

This clonotype was recorded once. This may be a read error, as it is one base from a much larger clone. This chain connects TRBV6-5 to TRBJ2-1; D remains ambiguous. Germline loops: CDR1 MNHEY, CDR2 SVGAGI. The ends were cut back, 6 bases at V and 10 bases at J, with 19 bases in the middle. This CDR3 region has 14 residues. The CDR3 spells CASREADPLYEQFF. The CDR3 DNA sequence: TGTGCCAGCAGAGAGGCGGACCCCCTCTACGAGCAGTTCTTC.

This clonotype came up once. The junction departs from the called germline gene at one end, perhaps through a read error. CDR3 amino acids: CVSRGWGEQYF. CDR3 coding DNA: TGTGTCAGCCGGGGGTGGGGCGAGCAGTACTTC. The chain couples TRBV5-6 to TRBJ2-7; D is perhaps TRBD2 (6 bases). Germline V gene data show CDR1 as SGHDT and CDR2 as YYEEEE. The CDR3 is 11 amino acids.

Worth noting for this clonotype: Being one base from a much bigger clone, this may be a read error. This chain links TRBV29-1 with TRBJ2-1; D gene uncertain. The J call may be wrong; the DNA end is better matched by TRBJ2-7. CDR1 and CDR2 (germline): SQVTM, ANQGSEA. This CDR3 is 11 amino acids long. Here the CDR3 DNA reads TGCAGCGTTGCGGACGGGCTCGTGCAGTACTTC. Protein product: CSVADGLVQYF.

This clonotype was seen a few times. This chain's CDR3 is CASSVSSDWANVLTF. CDR3 DNA: TGTGCCAGCAGTGTCTCTAGTGACTGGGCCAACGTCCTGACTTTC. The chain carries TRBV28 and TRBJ2-6; no reliable D call. V was pared by 5 bases and J by 5 bases, with 13 bases between. Germline CDR1 is MDHEN and CDR2 is SYDVKM. The CDR3 runs 15 residues.

This clonotype was seen a handful of times. V is TRBV5-1 and J is TRBJ2-1; D is perhaps TRBD2 (7 bases). The CDR3 has 14 amino acids. Per the germline V gene, CDR1 is SGHRS and CDR2 is YFSETQ. Trimming removed 2 bases from V and 7 bases from J, with 13 bases in between. CDR3 DNA: TGCGCCAGCAGCTTAGGGGGGGTGGTAAATGAGCAGTTCTTC. Residues: CASSLGGVVNEQFF.

The chain combines TRBV11-2 with TRBJ2-5; 10 bases line up with TRBD2. The CDR3 runs 15 residues. Germline V lookup: CDR1 SGHAT, CDR2 FQNNGV. V lost 4 bases, J lost 5 bases, and 7 bases stayed unmatched. The CDR3 DNA sequence: TGTGCCAGCAGCTCAAAACTAGCGGGACGGGAGACCCAGTACTTC. Protein product: CASSSKLAGRETQYF.

The J gene is TRBJ1-2, the V gene TRBV2, with D tentatively TRBD1 (5 bases). Per the germline V gene, CDR1 is SNHLY and CDR2 is FYNNEI. V shed 5 bases and J shed 6 bases, with 13 bases lying between them. CDR3 size: 13 residues. The CDR3 DNA follows: TGTGCCAGCAGTATTGGGACGGTTGATGGCTACACCTTC. Translation gives CASSIGTVDGYTF.

A word on this clonotype: A read error may be the cause here, since a much bigger clone is one base away. The gene calls are TRBV5-1 and TRBJ2-6, with 9 positions matching TRBD2. Germline CDR1 reads SGHRS; CDR2 reads YFSETQ. This CDR3 contains 16 residues. The CDR3 DNA is TGCGCCAGCAGTCATGGGACTAGCTCTGGGGCCAACGTCCTGGCTTTC. Its protein is CASSHGTSSGANVLAF.

As regards this clonotype: This may be a read error, as it is one base from a much larger clone. The chain uses TRBV6-2 or TRBV6-3 and TRBJ1-5; D not resolved. Germline V gene data show CDR1 as MNHEY and CDR2 as SVGEGT. Trimming left V 6 bases short and J 6 bases short, with 9 bases between. The CDR3 is 12 residues long. This CDR3 reads CASSHGFQPQHF. In DNA form, the CDR3 reads TGTGCCAGCAGCCATGGGTTTCAGCCCCAGCATTTT.

With respect to this clonotype: The conserved final phenylalanine or tryptophan is absent from the CDR3, which likely points to a read error. The CDR3: CASSQAWERDGGELFL. Written as DNA, the CDR3 is TGTGCCAGCAGCCAAGCTTGGGAAAGGGACGGCGGGGAACTGTTTCTT. The chain employs TRBV4-2 and TRBJ2-2; D possibly corresponds to TRBD2 (6 bases). CDR3 size: 16 residues. CDR1 LGHNA and CDR2 YNFKEQ come from the germline V gene.

The CDR3 DNA follows: TGCGCCAGCTTTCGGGACCGCCTCAGGGATGAGCAGTTCTTC. It specifies CASFRDRLRDEQFF. The chain uses TRBV5-1 and TRBJ2-1; TRBD1 or TRBD2 may be the D gene (5 bases each). The CDR3 has 14 amino acids. Trimming cost V 7 bases and J 8 bases, with 19 bases left between them. Germline CDR1 is SGHRS and CDR2 is YFSETQ.

This clonotype was detected a few times. This chain connects TRBV5-1 to TRBJ2-1, with D hard to call. The CDR3 length is 16 residues. V lost 3 bases to trimming and J lost 8 bases, with 21 bases between them. The germline gives CDR1 SGHRS, CDR2 YFSETQ. This CDR3 reads CASSSPESAAGDEQFF. As DNA, the CDR3 is TGCGCCAGCAGCTCCCCGGAGAGTGCTGCTGGGGATGAGCAGTTCTTC.

This clonotype was recorded many times. J is TRBJ2-7 and V is TRBV12-5; D might be TRBD2 (6 bases). From germline, CDR1 is LGHNT and CDR2 FRNRAP. This CDR3 is built from 13 residues. V was clipped by 5 bases and J by 6 bases, with 14 bases between them. CDR3 residues: CASGPEPGGEQYF. The DNA for the CDR3 is TGTGCTAGTGGTCCAGAGCCCGGGGGCGAGCAGTACTTC. Full variable domain (remainder filled in from reference TRBV12-5 and TRBJ2-7): DARVTQTPRHKVTEMGQEVTMRCQPILGHNTVFWYRQTMMQGLELLAYFRNRAPLDDSGMPKDRFSAEMPDATLATLKIQPSEPRDSAVYFCASGPEPGGEQYFGPGTRLTVT.